This section outlines one T cell receptor beta chain sequence together with its context. Here immunoSEQ multiplex PCR was the method, and the copy in TCRdb shows in-frame clones only, minus some. The table includes about 90,000 clones, about 87% detected once. The sample comes from a study of T cell responses to AZD1222 COVID-19 vaccine. CDR3 length equals 15 residues. Trimming cost V 2 bases and J 4 bases; bases outside gene matches: 2. Germline CDR1 LNHDA, CDR2 SQIVND (reference sequence). Sequenced here: peripheral blood, sampled on day 0 of AZD1222 vaccination. This sequence joins TRBV19 and TRBJ2-1; 10 nucleotides match TRBD2. The clonotype comes from an adult in good health. The CDR3 DNA is TGTGCCAGTAGTATAAAAGCGGGAGGGTACAATGAGCAGTTCTTC. Its translation: CASSIKAGGYNEQFF.